One and the same sample provided the 32 T cell receptor beta chains below, sequenced in a study of blood T cell repertoires in COVID-19. Data came from immunoSEQ multiplex PCR; TCRdb stores just in-frame clones and leaves some out. This table has 250,000 to 300,000 clones, roughly four fifths appearing once. The sequencing input was PBMCs or T cells enriched from blood (not recorded which). The receptors stem from a young man with acute COVID-19.

This clone was seen at least ten times. The chain is built from TRBV7-2 and TRBJ2-6; TRBD2 agrees at 15 bases. This CDR3 has 17 amino acids. Germline CDR1 and CDR2: SGHTA and FQGNSA. Trimming at V came to 6 bases and at J to 3 bases, leaving 3 bases not matched to a gene. For the CDR3, the DNA is TGTGCCAGCAGAAAGGGACTAGCGGGAGGTGGGGCCAACGTCCTGACTTTC. As protein: CASRKGLAGGGANVLTF.

The chain has TRBV19 and TRBJ1-1; the D is unclear. V lost 5 bases and J 1 base, leaving 8 bases between the germline ends. Germline assignment: CDR1 LNHDA and CDR2 SQIVND (reference sequence). The CDR3 totals 13 residues. The CDR3 nucleotides read TGTGCCAGTAGTGCCACAGCGAACACTGAAGCTTTCTTT. Its protein product is CASSATANTEAFF.

J is TRBJ2-1 and V is TRBV9; perhaps TRBD2 as D (6 bases). The CDR3 has 15 amino acids. The germline V gene has CDR1 SGDLS and CDR2 YYNGEE. V dropped 4 bases and J dropped 1 base, with 12 bases sitting between them. The CDR3 sequence: CASSKTRKSYNEQFF. CDR3 sequence (DNA): TGTGCCAGCAGCAAGACTAGAAAGTCCTACAATGAGCAGTTCTTC.

The gene calls are TRBV7-2 and TRBJ2-1; 7 bases are a match to TRBD1. The CDR3 runs 16 residues. V gave up 5 bases and J gave up 7 bases; unmatched junction bases: 14. In germline, CDR1 is SGHTA, CDR2 FQGNSA. CDR3 bases: TGTGCCAGCAGCCCCCACTCCGGGACAGTGGGGAATGAGCAGTTCTTC. Residues: CASSPHSGTVGNEQFF.

The V and J genes are TRBV30 and TRBJ1-2; TRBD1 agrees at 8 bases. Unmatched junction bases numbered 6, after V lost 2 bases and J lost 7 bases. Germline V gene lookup returns CDR1 GTSNPN and CDR2 SVGIG (reference sequence). The CDR3 runs 13 residues. This CDR3 reads CAWSYRGTGGYTF. The CDR3 region has the DNA TGTGCCTGGAGTTACAGGGGGACCGGTGGCTACACCTTC. Full variable domain (rest looked up from reference TRBV30 and TRBJ1-2): SQTIHQWPATLVQPVGSPLSLECTVEGTSNPNLYWYRQAAGRGLQLLFYSVGIGQISSEVPQNLSASRPQDRQFILSSKKLLLSDSGFYLCAWSYRGTGGYTFGSGTRLTVV.

The chain carries TRBV6-4 and TRBJ2-2; TRBD1 aligns across 7 bases. CDR3 size: 14 residues. V shed 7 bases, J shed 4 bases, and the junction held 6 bases outside the gene matches. The V gene's germline CDR1 is MRHNA and CDR2 SNTAGT. Here the CDR3 reads CASTRGPGTGELFF. Here the CDR3 DNA reads TGTGCCAGCACGAGGGGGCCCGGCACCGGGGAGCTGTTTTTT.

The V call is TRBV20-1, the J call TRBJ2-7; maybe TRBD2 (6 bases). Germline V gene lookup returns CDR1 DFQATT and CDR2 SNEGSKA (reference sequence). Between the trimmed V and J ends, which lost 3 bases and 1 base, there was a span of 10 bases. This CDR3 comprises 13 residues. CDR3 DNA sequence: TGCAGTGCTAGTTCCCGGGGGTCCTACGAGCAGTACGTC. Translating gives CSASSRGSYEQYV.

This sequence joins TRBV11-3 and TRBJ1-1; perhaps TRBD1 as D (6 bases). CDR1 and CDR2 (germline): SGHNT, YENEEA. V was shortened by 6 bases and J by 2 bases, with 19 bases between the two germline ends. The CDR3 has 16 amino acids. The CDR3 coding sequence is TGTGCCAGCAGGTACTACCGGGACACTAACAACACTGAAGCTTTCTTT. It encodes CASRYYRDTNNTEAFF.

The V gene is TRBV6-6, the J gene TRBJ1-5; 7 positions agree with TRBD1. The CDR3 contains 15 residues. Germline CDR1 is MNHNY and CDR2 is SVGAGI (reference sequence). V lost 6 bases, J lost 5 bases, and 10 bases stayed unmatched. CDR3 coding DNA: TGTGCCAGCAGCCCATCGGGACAGATTGATCAGCCCCAGCATTTT. It specifies CASSPSGQIDQPQHF.

The chain uses TRBV11-2 and TRBJ2-5; D is undetermined. This CDR3 region has 13 residues. Germline V gene data show CDR1 as SGHAT and CDR2 as FQNNGV. V gave up 5 bases and J gave up 7 bases, with 14 bases separating them. Here the CDR3 DNA reads TGTGCCAGCAGCCCCACCAGAGGCGGGACCCAGTACTTC. This encodes CASSPTRGGTQYF.

The V and J genes are TRBV6-1 and TRBJ2-2, with a tentative D call TRBD2 (6 bases). Deletions cut 1 base from V and 4 bases from J, with 13 bases between. Germline CDR1 MNHNS, CDR2 SASEGT. The CDR3 length is 16 residues. In nucleotides, the CDR3 is TGTGCCAGCAGTGAAGGAGGGGACTCGCTCACCGGGGAGCTGTTTTTT. Encoded protein: CASSEGGDSLTGELFF.

This chain joins TRBV29-1 and TRBJ2-2, with TRBD2 matching over 13 bases. Germline V gene data show CDR1 as SQVTM and CDR2 as ANQGSEA. The CDR3 is 14 amino acids. This CDR3 reads CSTSGGAVTGELFF. CDR3 sequence (DNA): TGCAGTACTAGCGGGGGGGCAGTCACCGGGGAGCTGTTTTTT.

The CDR3 is CASSITGTGGTEAFF. The CDR3 nucleotides are TGTGCCAGTAGTATCACCGGGACAGGGGGCACTGAAGCTTTCTTT. The V gene is TRBV19, the J gene TRBJ1-1; 11 bases align to TRBD1. Looked up from germline, CDR1 is LNHDA and CDR2 is SQIVND (reference sequence). This CDR3 has 15 amino acids. V was pared by 3 bases and J by 4 bases, with 4 bases of the junction left unmatched.

There are many counts of this clone. V usage is TRBV6-4 and J usage is TRBJ1-5, with 8 bases that match TRBD1. Germline lookup yields CDR1 MRHNA and CDR2 SNTAGT. This CDR3 spans 15 amino acids. V lost 3 bases, J lost 1 base, and 2 bases stayed unmatched. CDR3 region: CASSESGGSNQPQHF. The DNA of the CDR3 is TGTGCCAGCAGTGAGTCAGGGGGCAGCAATCAGCCCCAGCATTTT.

The chain carries TRBV10-3 and TRBJ1-6; no reliable D call. This CDR3 has 13 amino acids. The germline CDR1 and CDR2 sequences are ENHRY and SYGVKD. Between the trimmed V and J ends, which lost 4 bases and 14 bases, there was a span of 15 bases. CDR3 DNA: TGTGCCATCAGTGGGACCTCGACGGGAACCCTCCACTTT. This gives the protein CAISGTSTGTLHF.

The V and J genes are TRBV18 and TRBJ1-4; D possibly corresponds to TRBD1 (6 bases). The CDR3 consists of 17 residues. The V gene lost 0 bases and the J gene lost 0 bases, with 11 bases spanning the gap. Germline loops: CDR1 KGHSH, CDR2 LQKENI. The CDR3 spells CASSPPGRGTTNEKLFF. CDR3 in DNA: TGTGCCAGCTCACCACCGGGCAGGGGTACAACTAATGAAAAACTGTTTTTT.

The rearrangement joins TRBV19 to TRBJ2-2, with D possibly matching TRBD1 (5 bases). V dropped 3 bases and J dropped 6 bases, with 14 bases sitting between them. Germline V gives CDR1 LNHDA, CDR2 SQIVND (reference sequence). The CDR3 extends over 15 amino acids. The CDR3 sequence is CASSIFAGKSGELFF. The CDR3 nucleotides are TGTGCCAGTAGTATCTTTGCAGGGAAGTCCGGGGAGCTGTTTTTT.

This sequence joins TRBV5-5 and TRBJ2-3; D perhaps matches TRBD1 (6 bases). The V end lost 1 base, the J end lost 2 bases, and 11 bases lay between the germline ends. The CDR3 is made up of 15 amino acids. Per germline, CDR1 SGHKS and CDR2 YYEKEE (reference sequence). CDR3 amino acids: CASSLQGLATDTQYF. The CDR3 DNA is TGTGCCAGCAGCTTGCAGGGGTTGGCCACAGATACGCAGTATTTT.

The chain joins TRBV28 to TRBJ1-1, with D perhaps matching TRBD1 (5 bases). The CDR3 runs to 14 residues. Trimming removed 3 bases at V and 5 bases at J, with 13 bases between. Germline V lookup: CDR1 MDHEN, CDR2 SYDVKM. DNA of the CDR3: TGTGCCAGCAGTTTGCTCCAGGGAAGTACTGAAGCTTTCTTT. It specifies CASSLLQGSTEAFF.

For this clone: The missing conserved phenylalanine or tryptophan at the end of this CDR3 makes a read error likely. No DNA is shown, since the ends of the CDR3 on it are uncertain; the CDR3 is the one TCRdb lists. The V call is TRBV6-2 or TRBV6-3, the J call TRBJ2-3; the table's D call TRBD2 went unverified against the DNA. Germline assignment: CDR1 MNHEY and CDR2 SVGEGT. The CDR3 is 13 residues long, counting both termini. CDR3: CASSYTGTSGPRV.

This chain joins TRBV18 and TRBJ2-7; D is ambiguous. The CDR3 runs to 13 residues. V gave up 3 bases and J gave up 4 bases, with 10 bases separating them. Germline V gives CDR1 KGHSH, CDR2 LQKENI. As DNA, the CDR3 is TGTGCCAGCTCACCCCTCGACATATACGAGCAGTACGTC. Its translation: CASSPLDIYEQYV.

The rearrangement joins TRBV5-1 to TRBJ1-1, with 7 bases fitting TRBD1. CDR1 is SGHRS, CDR2 YFSETQ, per germline. This CDR3 has 14 residues. V lost 0 bases and J lost 4; bases outside the gene matches: 3. The CDR3 spells CASSLGGQLTEAFF. Here the CDR3 DNA reads TGCGCCAGCAGCTTGGGGGGACAGCTCACTGAAGCTTTCTTT.

For this clone: The junction differs from germline at one of its ends, possibly a read error. The rearrangement joins TRBV5-1 to TRBJ1-3, with 10 bases that match TRBD1. Germline V gives CDR1 SGHRS, CDR2 YFSETQ. The CDR3 contains 17 residues. The CDR3 sequence: CASSSLTGGSSGNTIYF. The CDR3 DNA is TGTGCCAGCAGCTCCTTGACAGGGGGCAGTTCTGGAAACACCATATATTTT.

The chain couples TRBV6-5 to TRBJ2-1; TRBD2 is a possible D gene (6 bases). V lost 5 bases and J 0 bases, leaving 11 bases between the germline ends. The CDR3 loop spans 15 amino acids. Germline assignment: CDR1 MNHEY and CDR2 SVGAGI. The CDR3 coding sequence is TGTGCCAGCAGTCGTAGCGGTCGCTCCTACAATGAGCAGTTCTTC. Protein: CASSRSGRSYNEQFF.

The chain uses TRBV6-5 and TRBJ2-3; no clear D. This CDR3 region has 13 residues. Trimming shortened V by 5 bases and J by 2 bases, and 8 bases separated the two germline ends. Germline lookup yields CDR1 MNHEY and CDR2 SVGAGI. The CDR3 here is CASSRSLTDTQYF. CDR3 nucleotide sequence: TGTGCCAGCAGTCGGTCTCTCACAGATACGCAGTATTTT.

This chain links TRBV4-1 with TRBJ1-6; a possible D gene is TRBD1 (5 bases). Trimming removed 3 bases from V and 5 bases from J, with 17 bases in between. CDR3 length: 17 amino acids. From germline, CDR1 is MGHRA and CDR2 YSYEKL. CDR3 residues: CASSQAFWGGDNSPLHF. CDR3 coding DNA: TGCGCCAGCAGCCAGGCCTTTTGGGGGGGGGATAATTCACCCCTCCACTTT.

V and J are TRBV11-3 and TRBJ2-1, with TRBD1 matching over 8 bases. Germline trimming cut 1 base from V and 3 bases from J; bases unmatched to any gene: 2. Germline CDR1 and CDR2: SGHNT and YENEEA. The CDR3 has 15 amino acids. The chain's CDR3 is CASSLGTGGYNEQFF. Written as DNA, the CDR3 is TGTGCCAGCAGCTTAGGTACAGGGGGCTACAATGAGCAGTTCTTC.

This clone was detected only a few times. The chain couples TRBV5-1 to TRBJ1-1, with D tentatively TRBD1 (6 bases). CDR3 length equals 15 residues. The germline gives CDR1 SGHRS, CDR2 YFSETQ. The V and J ends lost 5 bases and 0 bases respectively, with 14 bases between them. The CDR3 protein is CASRDPDRLNTEAFF. The CDR3 region has the DNA TGCGCCAGCAGGGACCCGGACAGATTGAACACTGAAGCTTTCTTT. The whole variable domain, remainder taken from reference TRBV5-1 and TRBJ1-1, is KAGVTQTPRYLIKTRGQQVTLSCSPISGHRSVSWYQQTPGQGLQFLFEYFSETQRNKGNFPGRFSGRQFSNSRSEMNVSTLELGDSALYLCASRDPDRLNTEAFFGQGTRLTVV.

This chain joins TRBV14 and TRBJ2-1, with D unclear. Germline assignment: CDR1 SGHDN and CDR2 FVKESK. There are 12 residues in the CDR3. V lost 2 bases and J lost 4, with 3 bases in between. The CDR3 region has the DNA TGTGCCAGCAGCCAAACATACAATGAGCAGTTCTTC. Its protein product is CASSQTYNEQFF.

V is TRBV2 and J is TRBJ1-6; perhaps TRBD1 as D (5 bases). CDR3 length: 11 residues. V was clipped by 7 bases and J by 9 bases, with 7 bases between them. Germline CDR1 reads SNHLY; CDR2 reads FYNNEI. The CDR3 here is CASTDSSPLHF. DNA for the CDR3: TGTGCCAGCACCGACAGTTCACCCCTCCACTTT.

This chain connects TRBV7-9 to TRBJ1-3; D possibly corresponds to TRBD1 (5 bases). The CDR3 is 14 amino acids. V lost 1 base and J lost 5, with 9 bases in between. Germline CDR1 is SEHNR and CDR2 is FQNEAQ (reference sequence). The CDR3 spells CASSLDRSRNTIYF. The CDR3 nucleotides read TGTGCCAGCAGCTTAGACAGGAGCAGAAACACCATATATTTT.

The chain is built from TRBV27 and TRBJ1-6; 8 bases are a match to TRBD1. Germline V CDR1 and CDR2: MNHEY, SMNVEV (reference sequence). The V and J ends lost 0 bases and 9 bases, in that order; junction bases with no gene match: 4. The CDR3 covers 15 residues. CDR3 in DNA: TGTGCCAGCAGTTTATCGATGACAGGGGTTTCACCCCTCCACTTT. It codes for CASSLSMTGVSPLHF.